These 3 T cell receptor beta chains originate from one sample sequenced in a study of shared clonotypes between healthy human individuals. The data were produced by immunoSEQ multiplex PCR, yet TCRdb's version contains in-frame clones alone and is incomplete. In the table there are about 490,000 clones, roughly 80% of which are singletons. The sample taken for sequencing was PBMCs. These receptors were collected from a woman aged 40 to 49 in good health. Some clones in this sample may be carry-over from other donors' samples.

J is TRBJ1-1 and V is TRBV7-2; 7 bases line up with TRBD1. In germline, CDR1 is SGHTA, CDR2 FQGNSA. The CDR3 has 15 amino acids. V was pared by 4 bases and J by 1 base, with 6 bases of the junction left unmatched. This CDR3 is CASSSHRTGNTEAFF. CDR3 DNA: TGTGCCAGCAGCTCCCATCGGACAGGGAACACTGAAGCTTTCTTT. Filled out from reference TRBV7-2 and TRBJ1-1, the complete variable domain reads GAGVSQSPSNKVTEKGKDVELRCDPISGHTALYWYRQSLGQGLEFLIYFQGNSAPDKSGLPSDRFSAERTGGSVSTLTIQRTQQEDSAVYLCASSSHRTGNTEAFFGQGTRLTVV.

The gene calls are TRBV5-6 and TRBJ1-1; the D gene is possibly TRBD1 (6 bases). V was trimmed by 3 bases and J by 1 base, leaving 13 bases between them. Germline CDR1 reads SGHDT; CDR2 reads YYEEEE. This CDR3 region has 15 residues. The CDR3, as DNA: TGTGCCAGCAGCTCCAACAGGGCCCCGAACACTGAAGCTTTCTTT. Its translation: CASSSNRAPNTEAFF.

This clone has just one count. The chain is built from TRBV7-9 and TRBJ1-1; D is unresolved. The V and J ends lost 3 bases and 11 bases respectively, with 13 bases between them. Germline loops: CDR1 SEHNR, CDR2 FQNEAQ (reference sequence). The CDR3 sequence is 12 residues long. Written as DNA, the CDR3 is TGTGCCAGCAGCTTGGTTCGGTCGGGGGCTTTCTTT. Its translation: CASSLVRSGAFF.